This TCR beta chain was retrieved from a study of blood T cell repertoires in COVID-19. Allocation to cohorts depended on clinical history reported by the participants. This clone was seen a handful of times. Measured with immunoSEQ multiplex PCR; TCRdb has only the in-frame clones, and not every one. The data show 350,000 to 450,000 clones, roughly 90% seen once. Germline CDR1 is DFQATT and CDR2 is SNEGSKA (reference sequence). V was pared by 3 bases and J by 0 bases, with 12 bases between. The CDR3 totals 14 residues. The receptor was derived from a woman aged 25 to 39 who had recovered from COVID-19. The chain employs TRBV20-1 and TRBJ2-7; weak D call: TRBD2 (5 bases). Material for sequencing was PBMCs or T cells enriched from blood (not recorded which). The DNA of the CDR3 is TGCAGTGCTAGTAGACTACAAAGCTCCTACGAGCAGTACTTC. Translated, it gives CSASRLQSSYEQYF.